The sequence of this T cell receptor beta chain was determined in a study of blood T cell repertoires in COVID-19. Study background: PBMCs, B-cell-depleted T cells, or T cells were the source of the cDNA or gDNA that made up the material.

Profiling relied on immunoSEQ multiplex PCR, and the TCRdb table lists in-frame clones only, not all of them. Of around 200,000 clones in the sample, 70% to 90% are singletons; the top ten hold around 21%. Germline V lookup: CDR1 SQVTM, CDR2 ANQGSEA. The V end was cut by 8 bases, the J end by 5 bases, with 24 bases between. CDR3 length: 15 amino acids. The chain combines TRBV29-1 with TRBJ1-1; D perhaps matches TRBD1 (5 bases). This receptor was obtained from a man between 65 and 80 years old with active or convalescent COVID-19. The sequencing sample was made of peripheral blood. CDR3 nucleotides: TGCAGCTCATTCCGGGGGTCAACGGCGGGGACTGAAGCTTTCTTT. Residues: CSSFRGSTAGTEAFF. Drawing the rest from reference TRBV29-1 and TRBJ1-1, the complete variable domain is SAVISQKPSRDICQRGTSLTIQCQVDSQVTMMFWYRQQPGQSLTLIATANQGSEATYESGFVIDKFPISRPNLTFSTLTVSNMSPEDSSIYLCSSFRGSTAGTEAFFGQGTRLTVV.